The T cell receptor beta chain described here comes from a study of regulatory T cells in long-lasting Graves disease. Regarding the study as a whole: Persistent disease preferred TRBV28, TRBJ1-2 and TRBJ2-5; new disease, TRBV20-1 and TRBJ2-1.

Comments on this clonotype: Its antigen remains unknown.

CDR3-region Arm-PCR and iRepertoire HTBI primers produced the TCR beta libraries. MiXCR, run by TCRdb on the multiplex PCR reads, gives a single entry per CDR3 protein. The repertoire holds about 340,000 distinct CDR3 sequences, with around 20% as singletons. Time point noted: persistent/refractory GD, antithyroid drugs over 5 years with positive TRAb. Following extraction of RNA from PBMCs, that RNA was used to make the TCR library. Germline CDR1 SGHNT, CDR2 YENEEA. V lost 4 bases and J 1 base, leaving 10 bases between the germline ends. There are 15 residues in the CDR3. The chain couples TRBV11-3 to TRBJ2-2, with TRBD1 as a possible D gene (5 bases). This clonotype was sampled from a female donor with Graves disease. Source: peripheral blood mononuclear cells (PBMCs), taken when the disease was refractory, from a patient treated with antithyroid drugs. DNA for the CDR3: TGTGCCAGCAGCTACAGGACGGGGAACACCGGGGAGCTGTTTTTT. Translated, it gives CASSYRTGNTGELFF.